The 9 T cell receptor beta chains presented below share a single source sample, sequenced in a study of early T cells in non-severe SARS-CoV-2 infection. TCRdb redid the calling of the 5' RACE reads with MiXCR, one entry per CDR3 protein. The data contain 45,000 to 55,000 distinct CDR3 sequences, 6.2% of them singletons. Sample: whole blood. These receptors all stem from an adult who was a healthcare worker with PCR-confirmed SARS-CoV-2 infection or an uninfected control (not recorded which).

V gene TRBV12-3 or TRBV12-4 combines with J gene TRBJ2-3; D ambiguous. Trimming left V 1 base short and J 4 bases short, with 9 bases between. This CDR3 has 14 residues. The CDR3 DNA is TGTGCCAGCAGTTTAGGACTGGAGCCAGATACGCAGTATTTT. Translation gives CASSLGLEPDTQYF.

The chain joins TRBV6-6 to TRBJ1-1; 9 bases are a match to TRBD1. Per the germline V gene, CDR1 is MNHNY and CDR2 is SVGAGI (reference sequence). The CDR3 consists of 15 residues. The V segment lost 8 bases and the J segment 5 bases; nucleotides outside the gene matches: 12. CDR3 loop: CASWGRGDRVTEAFF. For the CDR3, the DNA is TGTGCCAGCTGGGGAAGGGGGGACAGGGTAACTGAAGCTTTCTTT.

This clonotype was seen many times. This chain joins TRBV14 and TRBJ2-7, with unresolved D. The CDR3 runs 14 residues. CDR1 is SGHDN, CDR2 FVKESK, per germline. V was cut by 3 bases and J by 2 bases, with 11 bases left in between. The CDR3 reads CASSQAGFPYEQYF. In DNA form, the CDR3 reads TGTGCCAGCAGCCAGGCTGGATTTCCCTACGAGCAGTACTTC.

The chain carries TRBV2 and TRBJ2-3; 8 positions match TRBD2. The CDR3 spans 14 residues. Germline-derived CDR1 and CDR2 are SNHLY and FYNNEI. V gave up 3 bases and J gave up 4 bases; unmatched junction bases: 3. DNA for the CDR3: TGTGCCAGCAGTGACGGGGGGGCCGCAGATACGCAGTATTTT. As protein: CASSDGGAADTQYF.

This clonotype was recorded at least ten times. The rearrangement links TRBV7-3 to TRBJ2-2; the D is unclear. Between the trimmed V and J ends, which lost 4 bases and 0 bases, there was a span of 18 bases. This CDR3 has 18 residues. Germline assignment: CDR1 SGHTA and CDR2 FQGTGA. For the CDR3, the DNA is TGTGCCAGCAGCTCCATACCGAAGACGGATGCGAACACCGGGGAGCTGTTTTTT. Amino acids: CASSSIPKTDANTGELFF.

This clonotype was counted ten times or more. This chain uses TRBV7-2 with TRBJ2-5; maybe TRBD1 (6 bases). The CDR3 loop spans 13 amino acids. V shed 7 bases and J shed 7 bases, with 16 bases lying between them. Germline V CDR1 and CDR2: SGHTA, FQGNSA. Here the CDR3 DNA reads TGTGCCAGCAACTCCGGGACAAAGGGGACCCAGTACTTC. Residues: CASNSGTKGTQYF.

This clonotype was found a few times. CDR3 DNA: TGTGCCAGCAGCTCTTCAACCCTGAACACTGAAGCTTTCTTT. Its translation is CASSSSTLNTEAFF. The J gene is TRBJ1-1, the V gene TRBV5-4, with D unclear. The V and J ends lost 3 bases and 0 bases respectively, with 9 bases between them. Germline assignment: CDR1 SGHNT and CDR2 YYREEE (reference sequence). The CDR3 has 14 residues.

This clonotype showed up just a few times. V is TRBV3-1 and J is TRBJ1-4; no firm D call. Per the germline V gene, CDR1 is LGHDT and CDR2 is YNNKEL (reference sequence). V gave up 4 bases and J gave up 3 bases, with 18 bases separating them. This CDR3 is 17 amino acids long. The CDR3 DNA follows: TGTGCCAGCAGCCCGCGGGGTACTGGAGGAGCTAATGAAAAACTGTTTTTT. It codes for CASSPRGTGGANEKLFF. Drawing the rest from reference TRBV3-1 and TRBJ1-4, the complete variable domain is DTAVSQTPKYLVTQMGNDKSIKCEQNLGHDTMYWYKQDSKKFLKIMFSYNNKELIINETVPNRFSPKSPDKAHLNLHINSLELGDSAVYFCASSPRGTGGANEKLFFGSGTQLSVL.

Ten or more counts support this clonotype. V and J are TRBV12-3 or TRBV12-4 and TRBJ2-7; D remains unclear. V lost 5 bases and J lost 6, with 14 bases in between. This CDR3 contains 13 residues. CDR3 nucleotides: TGTGCCAGCAGTCCCTCACTCACCGGCGAGCAGTACTTC. This sequence encodes CASSPSLTGEQYF.